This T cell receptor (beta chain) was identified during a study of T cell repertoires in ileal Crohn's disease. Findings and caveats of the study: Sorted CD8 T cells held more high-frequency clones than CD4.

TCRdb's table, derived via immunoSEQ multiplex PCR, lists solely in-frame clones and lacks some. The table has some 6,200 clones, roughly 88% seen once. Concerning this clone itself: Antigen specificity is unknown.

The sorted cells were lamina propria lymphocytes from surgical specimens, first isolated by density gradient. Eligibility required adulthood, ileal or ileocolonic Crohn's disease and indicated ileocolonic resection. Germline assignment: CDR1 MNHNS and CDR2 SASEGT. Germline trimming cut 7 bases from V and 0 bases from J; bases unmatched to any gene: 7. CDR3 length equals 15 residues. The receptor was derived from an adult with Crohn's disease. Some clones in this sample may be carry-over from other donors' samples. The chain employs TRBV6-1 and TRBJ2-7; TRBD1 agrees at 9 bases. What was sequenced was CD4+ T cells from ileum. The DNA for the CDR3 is TGTGCCAGCACCCTAAGACAGGGGGGCTCCTACGAGCAGTACTTC. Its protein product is CASTLRQGGSYEQYF.